A single sample is the source of the 28 T cell receptor beta chains below, sequenced in a study of T cell responses to AZD1222 COVID-19 vaccine. Assay: immunoSEQ multiplex PCR; the TCRdb copy retains only in-frame clones and omits some. The table records 150,000 to 200,000 clones, around 92% of them present only once. This specimen consisted of peripheral blood, obtained on day 0 of AZD1222 vaccination. These receptors came from an adult in good health.

This chain links TRBV10-3 with TRBJ2-7, with 9 nucleotides matching TRBD1. From germline, CDR1 is ENHRY and CDR2 SYGVKD. The junction had 7 bases not matched to a gene; V was cut back by 2 bases and J by 5 bases. This CDR3 spans 15 amino acids. As DNA, the CDR3 is TGTGCCATCAGTGAGCCGGGACAGGGACGAAACGAGCAGTACTTC. Translation: CAISEPGQGRNEQYF.

The rearrangement joins TRBV24-1 to TRBJ1-5; TRBD1 might be the D (5 bases). Between the trimmed V and J ends, which lost 2 bases and 3 bases, there was a span of 10 bases. The CDR3 loop spans 15 amino acids. Per the germline V gene, CDR1 is KGHDR and CDR2 is SFDVKD. CDR3 sequence (DNA): TGTGCCACCAGTGATTCCGGGACCCACAATCAGCCCCAGCATTTT. It is translated as CATSDSGTHNQPQHF.

The chain is built from TRBV9 and TRBJ2-7, with TRBD1 matching 8 bases. V shed 4 bases, J shed 1 base, and the junction held 7 bases outside the gene matches. The CDR3 is made up of 15 amino acids. CDR1 and CDR2 from the germline V gene are SGDLS and YYNGEE. CDR3 nucleotides: TGTGCCAGCAGCCGGGACAGGAGCCGATCCTACGAGCAGTACTTC. It is translated as CASSRDRSRSYEQYF.

The chain uses TRBV19 and TRBJ1-5; D uncertain. With 2 bases removed from V and 4 bases from J, the gap between germline ends came to 6 bases. The CDR3 runs 13 residues. Looked up from germline, CDR1 is LNHDA and CDR2 is SQIVND (reference sequence). CDR3 protein: CASSITLNQPQHF. Here the CDR3 DNA reads TGTGCCAGTAGTATAACTCTGAATCAGCCCCAGCATTTT.

CDR3 in DNA: TGTGCCTGGAGCCCCGGACAGGCGCACTCTGGAAACACCATATATTTT. Its protein product is CAWSPGQAHSGNTIYF. This rearrangement joins TRBV30 to TRBJ1-3; TRBD1 aligns across 7 bases. The CDR3 covers 16 residues. CDR1 is GTSNPN and CDR2 is SVGIG in the germline V gene (reference sequence). The V segment lost 3 bases and the J segment 0 bases; nucleotides outside the gene matches: 8. Looking up the rest from reference TRBV30 and TRBJ1-3 gives the full variable domain: SQTIHQWPATLVQPVGSPLSLECTVEGTSNPNLYWYRQAAGRGLQLLFYSVGIGQISSEVPQNLSASRPQDRQFILSSKKLLLSDSGFYLCAWSPGQAHSGNTIYFGEGSWLTVV.

The chain recombines TRBV19 with TRBJ2-7; TRBD2 might be the D (5 bases). Trimming stripped 0 bases from V and 1 base from J, with 16 bases between. The germline V gene encodes CDR1 LNHDA and CDR2 SQIVND (reference sequence). This CDR3 is 17 amino acids long. CDR3 DNA: TGTGCCAGTAGTATAGATCGAGTTAGCGACGCGTCCTACGAGCAGTACGTC. Its protein product is CASSIDRVSDASYEQYV.

This chain links TRBV5-4 with TRBJ2-7; 7 bases fit TRBD1. The CDR3 totals 13 residues. Germline CDR1 SGHNT, CDR2 YYREEE (reference sequence). V was pared by 4 bases and J by 5 bases, with 6 bases of the junction left unmatched. CDR3 amino acids: CASSPWDRNEQYF. In DNA form, the CDR3 reads TGTGCCAGCAGCCCGTGGGACAGAAACGAGCAGTACTTC.

The V gene is TRBV9, the J gene TRBJ1-2; D remains ambiguous. Looked up from germline, CDR1 is SGDLS and CDR2 is YYNGEE. V gave up 0 bases and J gave up 1 base, with 7 bases separating them. CDR3 length: 14 residues. This chain's CDR3 is CASSVAGINYGYTF. The CDR3 DNA is TGTGCCAGCAGCGTAGCTGGGATTAACTATGGCTACACCTTC.

The V and J genes are TRBV28 and TRBJ2-2; the match to TRBD2 covers 9 bases. Trimming removed 6 bases from V and 1 base from J; junction bases left unmatched: 6. Germline V gives CDR1 MDHEN, CDR2 SYDVKM. This CDR3 is built from 16 residues. The CDR3 DNA is TGTGCCAGCAGGCGGGAGGGGATGATGAACACCGGGGAGCTGTTTTTT. Amino acid sequence: CASRREGMMNTGELFF. Full variable domain (missing parts from reference TRBV28 and TRBJ2-2): DVKVTQSSRYLVKRTGEKVFLECVQDMDHENMFWYRQDPGLGLRLIYFSYDVKMKEKGDIPEGYSVSREKKERFSLILESASTNQTSMYLCASRREGMMNTGELFFGEGSRLTVL.

J is TRBJ2-5 and V is TRBV3-1 (or the pseudogene TRBV3-2); D remains ambiguous. The germline gives CDR1 LGHDT, CDR2 YNNKEL (reference sequence). This CDR3 has 13 residues. V lost 4 bases, J lost 4 bases, and 10 bases lay in between. DNA of the CDR3: TGTGCCAGCAGCCGGGGTCCTACAGAGACCCAGTACTTC. Translation gives CASSRGPTETQYF.

The chain is built from TRBV10-3 and TRBJ1-2; 7 nucleotides agree with TRBD1. CDR1 ENHRY and CDR2 SYGVKD come from the germline V gene. The CDR3 runs to 18 residues. The junction had 13 bases not matched to a gene; V was cut back by 0 bases and J by 3 bases. CDR3 DNA: TGTGCCATCAGTGAGTCGTGGGGGGGGACAGAAGGAGACTATGGCTACACCTTC. This gives the protein CAISESWGGTEGDYGYTF.

J is TRBJ1-2 and V is TRBV18; no definite D call. In germline, CDR1 is KGHSH, CDR2 LQKENI. The CDR3 loop spans 16 amino acids. V was cut by 3 bases and J by 2 bases, with 16 bases left in between. For the CDR3, the DNA is TGTGCCAGCTCACCTCTGCACCCGAGCACAAACTATGGCTACACCTTC. It is translated as CASSPLHPSTNYGYTF.

The chain uses TRBV28 and TRBJ1-2; D is unclear. The CDR3 consists of 13 residues. Trimming left V 3 bases short and J 5 bases short, with 10 bases between. Germline lookup yields CDR1 MDHEN and CDR2 SYDVKM. The DNA for the CDR3 is TGTGCCAGCAGTTTTACCAGAGGATATGGCTACACCTTC. It is translated as CASSFTRGYGYTF.

This clone appeared once. The rearrangement links TRBV5-1 to TRBJ1-2; 9 nucleotides agree with TRBD1. Looked up from germline, CDR1 is SGHRS and CDR2 is YFSETQ. The V gene end was trimmed by 7 bases and the J gene end by 2 bases; junction bases not matched to a gene: 9. The CDR3 totals 15 residues. CDR3 loop: CASGAGDRENYGYTF. CDR3 coding DNA: TGCGCCAGCGGGGCGGGGGACAGGGAGAACTATGGCTACACCTTC.

This clone has only a few counts. The rearrangement uses TRBV6-2 or TRBV6-3 and TRBJ2-3; no reliable D call. CDR1 MNHEY and CDR2 SVGEGT come from the germline V gene. V was shortened by 5 bases and J by 4 bases, with 13 bases between the two germline ends. This CDR3 region has 14 residues. This CDR3 is CASSQRDAPDTQYF. CDR3 DNA: TGTGCCAGCAGTCAGCGTGACGCCCCAGATACGCAGTATTTT.

This chain connects TRBV7-3 to TRBJ2-1, with D unresolved. Germline assignment: CDR1 SGHTA and CDR2 FQGTGA. V was cut by 1 base and J by 0 bases, with 10 bases left in between. The CDR3 contains 16 residues. In DNA, the CDR3 is TGTGCCAGCAGCTTAAGCTCCAGAAGCTCCTACAATGAGCAGTTCTTC. This encodes CASSLSSRSSYNEQFF.

The CDR3 region is CASSIQTGTGKAFF. The CDR3 DNA reads TGTGCCAGTAGTATACAAACCGGGACAGGAAAAGCTTTCTTT. This chain links TRBV19 with TRBJ1-1, with TRBD1 matching 8 bases. The V gene's germline CDR1 is LNHDA and CDR2 SQIVND (reference sequence). With 2 bases clipped from V and 9 bases from J, the junction kept 8 bases outside the gene matches. The CDR3 loop spans 14 amino acids.

The J gene is TRBJ1-5, the V gene TRBV5-5; 9 bases match TRBD1. CDR1 and CDR2 from the germline V gene are SGHKS and YYEKEE (reference sequence). The J segment lost 0 bases and the V segment lost 0 bases, leaving 4 bases of the junction unmatched. The CDR3 is 17 residues long. CDR3 sequence reads: CASSLDGTGSSNQPQHF. CDR3 in DNA: TGTGCCAGCAGCTTGGATGGGACAGGGAGTAGCAATCAGCCCCAGCATTTT.

The chain carries TRBV7-9 and TRBJ2-1; D is undetermined. CDR1 SEHNR and CDR2 FQNEAQ come from the germline V gene (reference sequence). V shed 5 bases and J shed 6 bases, with 8 bases lying between them. There are 12 residues in the CDR3. CDR3: CASSLAANEQFF. The CDR3 DNA follows: TGTGCCAGCAGCCTCGCAGCCAATGAGCAGTTCTTC. The whole variable domain, filled in from reference TRBV7-9 and TRBJ2-1, reads DTGVSQNPRHKITKRGQNVTFRCDPISEHNRLYWYRQTLGQGPEFLTYFQNEAQLEKSRLLSDRFSAERPKGSFSTLEIQRTEQGDSAMYLCASSLAANEQFFGPGTRLTVL.

This rearrangement joins TRBV9 to TRBJ2-5; tentative D call: TRBD2 (5 bases). Germline CDR1 is SGDLS and CDR2 is YYNGEE. The germline V and J ends were trimmed by 0 bases and 4 bases, with 13 bases remaining between them. The CDR3 has 15 amino acids. The CDR3 region has the DNA TGTGCCAGCAGCGTAGGAAGCGGTTCGGGAGAGACCCAGTACTTC. As protein: CASSVGSGSGETQYF.

This clone was picked up one time. The chain joins TRBV24-1 to TRBJ1-5, with D unclear. This CDR3 is 14 amino acids long. Germline V lookup: CDR1 KGHDR, CDR2 SFDVKD. V was trimmed by 2 bases and J by 7 bases, leaving 11 bases between them. CDR3 sequence reads: CATSDSRQSQPQHF. In DNA, the CDR3 is TGTGCCACCAGTGATTCCCGGCAGTCCCAGCCCCAGCATTTT.

This clone was seen once. The V call is TRBV11-2, the J call TRBJ1-2; D is ambiguous. The germline gives CDR1 SGHAT, CDR2 FQNNGV. The ends were cut back, 4 bases at V and 12 bases at J, with 24 bases in the middle. This CDR3 comprises 15 residues. For the CDR3, the DNA is TGTGCCAGCAGCTCACTCCGGGCCAGACGGGGAGAAAACACCTTC. Protein: CASSSLRARRGENTF.

J is TRBJ1-4 and V is TRBV2, with D tentatively TRBD1 (6 bases). Germline values: CDR1 SNHLY, CDR2 FYNNEI. Trimming pared 2 bases from V and 7 bases from J, leaving 14 bases between. This CDR3 has 15 amino acids. CDR3 region: CASSETGGAGEKLFF. Here the CDR3 DNA reads TGTGCCAGCAGTGAAACGGGGGGGGCCGGTGAAAAACTGTTTTTT. Variable domain in full (rest from reference TRBV2 and TRBJ1-4): EPEVTQTPSHQVTQMGQEVILRCVPISNHLYFYWYRQILGQKVEFLVSFYNNEISEKSEIFDDQFSVERPDGSNFTLKIRSTKLEDSAMYFCASSETGGAGEKLFFGSGTQLSVL.

The chain has TRBV19 and TRBJ1-1; D is ambiguous. Between the trimmed V and J ends, which lost 2 bases and 7 bases, there was a span of 11 bases. Germline-derived CDR1 and CDR2 are LNHDA and SQIVND (reference sequence). The CDR3 extends over 13 amino acids. CDR3 DNA sequence: TGTGCCAGTAGTATACGAACGGTGGGTGAAGCTTTCTTT. Its protein is CASSIRTVGEAFF.

The chain employs TRBV11-2 and TRBJ1-2; 8 bases match TRBD1. CDR3 size: 18 residues. J was trimmed by 4 bases and V by 2 bases; bases with no gene match: 15. Germline lookup yields CDR1 SGHAT and CDR2 FQNNGV. The CDR3 DNA is TGTGCCAGCAGCTTATTGGGCCCTGGACAGGGTAGGGCCTATGGCTACACCTTC. Protein: CASSLLGPGQGRAYGYTF.

J is TRBJ2-1 and V is TRBV7-2; 9 nucleotides agree with TRBD1. This CDR3 is 14 amino acids long. Germline loops: CDR1 SGHTA, CDR2 FQGNSA. The ends lost 2 bases at V and 12 bases at J; junction bases unmatched: 8. CDR3 DNA sequence: TGTGCCAGCAGCTTACGGACAGGGGCGTCCGGGCAGTTCTTC. Protein product: CASSLRTGASGQFF.

The chain combines TRBV5-1 with TRBJ1-1; D is unresolved. V was pared by 0 bases and J by 4 bases, with 7 bases between. Looked up from germline, CDR1 is SGHRS and CDR2 is YFSETQ. The CDR3 sequence is 13 residues long. The CDR3 sequence is CASSLGEPTEAFF. CDR3 DNA sequence: TGCGCCAGCAGCTTGGGGGAACCCACTGAAGCTTTCTTT.

This chain joins TRBV19 and TRBJ2-7, with TRBD1 matching 7 bases. Germline assignment: CDR1 LNHDA and CDR2 SQIVND (reference sequence). With 7 bases clipped from V and 2 bases from J, the junction kept 5 bases outside the gene matches. The CDR3 length is 13 residues. The DNA of the CDR3 is TGTGCCAGTAATCCGGGACAGCCCTACGAGCAGTACTTC. It codes for CASNPGQPYEQYF. The full variable domain, in which reference TRBV19 and TRBJ2-7 provide the parts outside the CDR3, is DGGITQSPKYLFRKEGQNVTLSCEQNLNHDAMYWYRQDPGQGLRLIYYSQIVNDFQKGDIAEGYSVSREKKESFPLTVTSAQKNPTAFYLCASNPGQPYEQYFGPGTRLTVT.